The T cell receptor (beta chain) under discussion was sequenced for a study of CD8 T cells in ankylosing spondylitis. Study observations and caveats: Matched synovial fluid from ankylosing spondylitis patients was reported to be enriched for disease-linked clones. CD8+ disease-linked clones were present at relatively low frequencies in blood. Roughly eight highly homologous variants made up a TCR beta motif, and this motif appeared characteristic of ankylosing spondylitis blood.

Quantitative 5'-RACE with molecular barcodes was used to make the TCR beta libraries. TCRdb recomputed calls from the 5' RACE reads with MiXCR, one row per CDR3 protein. The sample carries 300,000 to 400,000 distinct CDR3 sequences, approximately 15% recorded once. In the case of this clonotype: Its specificity is unknown.

This TCR was recovered from a male donor with ankylosing spondylitis or in good health (not recorded which). Sequenced sample: blood, either unsorted or a sorted T cell fraction (not recorded which).

As DNA, the CDR3 is TGTGCCACCCAGGGCACAGATACGCAGTATTTT. It specifies CATQGTDTQYF. The V gene is TRBV15, the J gene TRBJ2-3; the D is unclear. Germline V gene data show CDR1 as LNHNV and CDR2 as YYDKDF (reference sequence). The CDR3 loop spans 11 amino acids. V lost 8 bases and J lost 1, with 4 bases in between.